This TCR beta chain was found in a study of cytomegalovirus exposure and HLA in healthy donors (dated by TCRdb to 2017 to 2019). Background on the whole study: The 666 repertoires of the first cohort and the 120 validation repertoires were produced on the same platform, according to a later analysis. The study aimed to test whether cataloging public T cell receptors could reveal signatures of past pathogen exposure. A separate validation cohort of roughly 130 different subjects was used in addition to the 666-subject first cohort. High-throughput TCR immunosequencing, statistical association of individual TCRs with disease status, and machine learning were combined to predict cytomegalovirus infection status. Results and caveats for the whole study, not just this receptor: In a later analysis, TCRs clustered in the first cohort were found to also tend to co-occur in the 120 or so validation repertoires, with 85% to 95% of cluster scores above 0. In vitro tests confirmed that a few of the cytomegalovirus-associated TCR beta chains recognize cytomegalovirus antigens. The authors suggested that the approach could potentially be generalized to other disease states and immunological phenotypes. The validation cohort had no HLA typing available for a later analysis, so co-occurrence within that cohort was assessed over all 130 or so repertoires. In the study, some 160 TCR beta chains were listed as associated with cytomegalovirus. In both the original and validation cohorts, the classifier was reported to diagnose cytomegalovirus status with high specificity and sensitivity. While some public TCRs were present in many individuals, most TCR sequences turned up only very rarely across donors.

A few counts support this clone. It has no known antigen specificity. No base qualities exist here, and no much larger clone lies one base off it. The receptor library was made with the immunoSEQ multiplex PCR assay. In the authors' own workflow: A statistical classification framework was developed to diagnose cytomegalovirus status using the catalog of TCR beta chain sequences. The table comes from immuneACCESS by way of TCRdb, which keeps in-frame sequences with V and J called. Part of the clones is missing from these tables; in studies checked, under half for an unresolved V gene and the rest for unknown reasons. The DNA was the basis for D and trimming; V, J and clone size are from that table. For this sample the table gives under 250,000 clones, of which roughly 83% were detected only once. The ten largest clones add up to around 5.6% of the sample. From the cysteine up to the phenylalanine, the CDR3 has a length of 14 residues. The entry retains the CDR3 DNA only, 42 bases that are in frame from base 1. The trim is 1 base for V and 7 bases for J, with a gap of 11 bases between the germline ends. Reading the germline V gene gives CDR1 SGDLS and CDR2 YYNGEE.

Donors formed part of the validation cohort, which comprised fewer than 150 subjects and was distinct from the first cohort of 666 subjects. The sequence links TRBV9 to TRBJ2-2, with the D gene not confidently named. The specimen was PBMCs. The source is a woman between 18 and 29 years old in good health and CMV-seronegative. The DNA sequence follows: TGTGCCAGCAGCGTACCGATACGAGGCGGGGAGCTGTTTTTT. This sequence encodes CASSVPIRGGELFF. Outside the CDR3, residues come from the reference TRBV9 and TRBJ2-2 proteins, so the full variable domain is: DSGVTQTPKHLITATGQRVTLRCSPRSGDLSVYWYQQSLDQGLQFLIQYYNGEERAKGNILERFSAQQFPDLHSELNLSSLELGDSALYFCASSVPIRGGELFFGEGSRLTVL.